Listed below are T cell receptor beta chains from one sample, sequenced in a study of T cell repertoires in cytomegalovirus infection. The antigens of these receptors remain unknown. MiXCR, applied by TCRdb to the reads, yields one record per CDR3 protein. The sample lists 450,000 to 600,000 distinct CDR3 sequences, about 39% seen once, with around two fifths in the top ten. The sequencing used cultured PBMCs, collected from culture after CMV antigen stimulation. These receptors were taken from a human donor in good health (CMV status not recorded). Some clones in this sample may be carry-over from other donors' samples. CDR3s include the opening cysteine and the closing phenylalanine or tryptophan. A D gene is named only where the DNA matches it firmly. Size values are once, few and many counts, or a class for expanded clones, and some rows have none.

>TRBV5-4|TRBJ2-2|TRBD2|-
CASALSGGSGELFF
TGTGCCAGCGCACTTTCCGGGGGGTCCGGGGAGCTGTTTTTT
>TRBV18|TRBJ2-5|-|-
CASSPPSGQETQYF
TGTGCCAGCTCACCACCGTCCGGACAAGAGACCCAGTACTTC
>TRBV7-9|TRBJ2-2|TRBD2|-
CATPPFGRANTGELFF
TGTGCCACCCCCCCTTTCGGGAGGGCGAACACCGGGGAGCTGTTTTTT
>TRBV5-1|TRBJ1-1|TRBD1|once
CASSSQGGKNTEAFF
TGCGCCAGCAGCTCCCAGGGGGGTAAGAACACTGAAGCTTTCTTT
>TRBV7-9|TRBJ2-7|-|few
CASSRFGDYEQYF
TGTGCCAGCAGCCGCTTCGGTGACTACGAGCAGTACTTC
>TRBV6-5|TRBJ2-6|TRBD1|-
CASSPKVQGFPSLRGANVLTF
TGTGCCAGCAGCCCCAAGGTACAGGGGTTCCCCTCCCTGAGGGGGGCCAACGTCCTGACTTTC
>TRBV14|TRBJ1-4|-|-
CASSLRDATNEKLFF
TGTGCCAGCAGCCTAAGGGACGCAACTAATGAAAAACTGTTTTTT
>TRBV11-3|TRBJ1-1|-|-
CASSWGENTEAFF
TGTGCCAGCAGCTGGGGTGAGAACACTGAAGCTTTCTTT
>TRBV28|TRBJ1-1|-|-
CASSLLVTNTEAFF
TGTGCCAGCAGTTTATTAGTTACCAACACTGAAGCTTTCTTT
>TRBV5-1|TRBJ1-6|TRBD1|-
CATRDSLNSPLHF
TGCGCCACCCGGGACAGCCTCAATTCACCCCTCCACTTT
>TRBV27|TRBJ1-4|TRBD1|few
CASSSRDRGVEKLFF
TGTGCCAGCAGTTCCCGGGACAGGGGGGTCGAAAAACTGTTTTTT
>TRBV11-2|TRBJ2-5|TRBD2|-
CASSAQRGQETQYF
TGTGCCAGCAGTGCCCAGCGGGGCCAAGAGACCCAGTACTTC
>TRBV29-1|TRBJ2-3|TRBD1|-
CSVGQGPTVSTDTQYF
TGCAGCGTGGGACAGGGGCCTACAGTATCCACAGATACGCAGTATTTT
>TRBV2|TRBJ2-7|TRBD2|-
CASRWTSGGPYEQYF
TGTGCCAGCAGATGGACTAGCGGGGGCCCCTACGAGCAGTACTTC
>TRBV4-3|TRBJ2-3|-|many
CASSQGGSTDTQYF
TGCGCCAGCAGCCAAGGTGGTAGCACAGATACGCAGTATTTT
>TRBV28|TRBJ2-4|-|-
CASSGLGNIQYF
TGTGCCAGCTCAGGGTTGGGGAACATTCAGTACTTC
>TRBV5-1|TRBJ2-1|TRBD2|-
CASSLGGGRLAPYNEQFF
TGCGCCAGCAGCTTGGGGGGCGGGAGGCTGGCCCCCTACAATGAGCAGTTCTTC
>TRBV7-6|TRBJ1-6|-|few
CASSLWGLTYNSPLHF
TGTGCCAGCAGCTTGTGGGGACTAACTTATAATTCACCCCTCCACTTT
>TRBV20-1|TRBJ2-7|TRBD2|-
CSAGRGEGYEQYF
TGCAGTGCCGGGAGGGGCGAGGGCTACGAGCAGTACTTC
>TRBV6-2/TRBV6-3|TRBJ2-7|-|few
CASIFGGTEYYEQYF
TGTGCCAGCATCTTCGGAGGGACAGAATACTACGAGCAGTACTTC
>TRBV10-3|TRBJ2-5|-|few
CAISESLLETQYF
TGTGCCATCAGTGAGTCGCTTCTTGAGACCCAGTACTTC
>TRBV4-1|TRBJ2-3|TRBD2|-
CASSQRLAGGQLTQYF
TGCGCCAGCAGCCAACGTCTAGCGGGGGGCCAGCTTACGCAGTATTTT
>TRBV12-3/TRBV12-4|TRBJ2-2|TRBD2|-
CASSPLGGATGELFF
TGTGCCAGCAGTCCCCTCGGGGGGGCCACCGGGGAGCTGTTTTTT
>TRBV6-6|TRBJ2-3|TRBD1|-
CANRRGTGGWDTQYF
TGTGCCAACCGTAGGGGGACAGGGGGCTGGGATACGCAGTATTTT
>TRBV6-6|TRBJ1-6|-|-
CASRRGENSPLHF
TGTGCCAGCAGAAGGGGAGAGAATTCACCCCTCCACTTT
>TRBV29-1|TRBJ2-1|-|few
CSAYVSDEQFF
TGCAGCGCTTACGTTTCGGATGAGCAGTTCTTC
>TRBV6-2/TRBV6-3|TRBJ2-7|TRBD2|-
CASSWGLAEQYF
TGTGCCAGCAGTTGGGGACTAGCGGAGCAGTACTTC
>TRBV27|TRBJ2-7|TRBD1|-
CASSLSKGQGACGRFYEQYF
TGTGCCAGCAGTTTATCGAAGGGACAGGGGGCTTGCGGCAGATTCTACGAGCAGTACTTC
>TRBV7-9|TRBJ2-1|TRBD2|-
CASSSTTSGDPYNEQFF
TGTGCCAGCAGCTCCACGACTAGCGGGGACCCTTACAATGAGCAGTTCTTC
>TRBV7-9|TRBJ2-7|-|-
CASSTQTTGAEQYF
TGTGCCAGCAGCACGCAGACTACGGGAGCCGAGCAGTACTTC
>TRBV4-1|TRBJ1-3|-|-
CASSQAWRSGNTIYF
TGCGCCAGCAGCCAAGCGTGGCGCAGTGGAAACACCATATATTTT
>TRBV27|TRBJ1-2|TRBD1|-
CASSPPGTAGYTF
TGTGCCAGCAGTCCCCCGGGGACAGCTGGCTACACCTTC
>TRBV20-1|TRBJ2-1|TRBD2|once
CSAKAGLAGREQFF
TGCAGTGCTAAAGCAGGGCTAGCGGGACGTGAGCAGTTCTTC
>TRBV20-1|TRBJ2-3|TRBD2|-
CSAPTRAGATDTQYF
TGCAGTGCCCCTACCAGAGCGGGGGCCACAGATACGCAGTATTTT
>TRBV28|TRBJ2-5|TRBD2|-
CASSLGGGRGETQYF
TGTGCCAGCAGTTTAGGCGGGGGGAGGGGGGAGACCCAGTACTTC
>TRBV6-1|TRBJ2-7|-|few
CATGNDRFSYEQYF
TGTGCCACCGGGAATGACAGGTTCTCCTACGAGCAGTACTTC
>TRBV7-8|TRBJ2-5|TRBD1|few
CASSSPLGTGGQETQYF
TGTGCCAGCAGTTCCCCATTGGGGACAGGGGGCCAAGAGACCCAGTACTTC
>TRBV7-2|TRBJ2-7|-|many
CASSLRVAGPYEQYF
TGTGCCAGCAGCTTACGGGTCGCCGGGCCTTACGAGCAGTACTTC
>TRBV7-6|TRBJ2-4|TRBD2|-
CASSLRLASIQYF
TGTGCCAGCAGCCTTAGACTAGCGTCAATTCAGTACTTC
>TRBV5-4|TRBJ1-1|TRBD1|-
CASSLATGGAGIGAFF
TGTGCCAGCAGCTTGGCGACAGGGGGCGCGGGTATTGGAGCTTTCTTT
>TRBV7-6|TRBJ2-7|-|few
CASSFLAEGGEQYF
TGTGCCAGCAGCTTCTTAGCGGAAGGAGGCGAGCAGTACTTC
>TRBV6-1|TRBJ2-5|TRBD2|-
CASRPFGRGWAPPVTQYF
TGTGCCAGCAGACCCTTCGGGAGGGGGTGGGCCCCTCCAGTGACCCAGTACTTC
>TRBV20-1|TRBJ2-1|-|-
CSASLGGRGHNEQFF
TGCAGTGCTAGCCTGGGGGGCAGGGGTCACAATGAGCAGTTCTTC